This TCR beta chain was found in a study of blood T cell repertoires in COVID-19. Using immunoSEQ multiplex PCR, the repertoire was profiled, and TCRdb retains in-frame clones only, with some absent. This sample has about 58,000 clones, with roughly four fifths found just once. This CDR3 has 14 residues. The V gene lost 5 bases and the J gene lost 7 bases, with 14 bases spanning the gap. CDR1 is SGHTA, CDR2 FQGTGA, per germline. This TCR was sampled from a man aged 50 or older with COVID-19, enrolled during active disease. The sample was peripheral blood. The J gene is TRBJ2-2, the V gene TRBV7-3; TRBD1 might be the D (6 bases). The CDR3 DNA reads as TGTGCCAGCAGCCTTCTTGGGGGCCACGGGGAGCTGTTTTTT. It is translated as CASSLLGGHGELFF.